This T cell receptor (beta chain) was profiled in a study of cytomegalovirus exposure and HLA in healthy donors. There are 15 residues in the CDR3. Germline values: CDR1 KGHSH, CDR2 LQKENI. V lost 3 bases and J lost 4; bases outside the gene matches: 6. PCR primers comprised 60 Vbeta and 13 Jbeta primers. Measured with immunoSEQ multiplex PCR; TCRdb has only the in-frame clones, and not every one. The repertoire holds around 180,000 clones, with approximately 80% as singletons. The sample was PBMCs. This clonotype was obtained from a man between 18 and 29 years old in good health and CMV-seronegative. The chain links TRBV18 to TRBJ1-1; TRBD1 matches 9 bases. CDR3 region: CASSPRLGQGTEAFF. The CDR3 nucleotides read TGTGCCAGCTCACCCCGTTTGGGACAGGGCACTGAAGCTTTCTTT. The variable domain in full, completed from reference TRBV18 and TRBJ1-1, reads NAGVMQNPRHLVRRRGQEARLRCSPMKGHSHVYWYRQLPEEGLKFMVYLQKENIIDESGMPKERFSAEFPKEGPSILRIQQVVRGDSAAYFCASSPRLGQGTEAFFGQGTRLTVV.